The text below deals with one TCR beta chain. The clone's antigen remains unknown. It has no much larger one-base neighbor in the sample; base qualities were not kept. This entry belongs to a study of blood T cell repertoires in COVID-19 (TCRdb year 2020). Some background on the complete study: Samples covering the acute and convalescent phases of COVID-19 were provided by collaborators in the United States, Italy and Spain. The material from the prospective study consisted of cDNA or gDNA derived from T cells, B-cell-depleted T cells, or PBMCs. The dataset comprised deeply sampled blood TCRbeta repertoires from subjects exposed to, actively infected with, or recovered from COVID-19. The repertoires were released in a freely available public database intended as a resource for research on the immune response to SARS-CoV-2. Samples were obtained from the ongoing ImmuneRACE study (first 160 participants) and from roughly 1,300 subjects provided by 6 global collaborators. A de-identified subject ID, COVID-19 status, age in years and sex were almost always included in the sample metadata. Where HLA class I and class II types were available, the types were taken from metadata supplied by the sample provider, not from assay-based typing.

Participants in the prospective study were enrolled through a virtual design, were aged roughly 18 to 100 years, and lived in 24 United States geographic areas. To assign participants to cohorts, the prospective study relied on clinical history that participants themselves reported in a screening survey and a study questionnaire. Mobile phlebotomists in the prospective study collected whole blood, serum and a nasopharyngeal or oropharyngeal swab from every participant. Participants in the prospective study had the option to provide additional blood draws and questionnaires over an approximately 2-month period. Blood samples from the prospective study were shipped frozen or at room temperature prior to DNA extraction. Overall study outcomes, separate from this receptor: Clinical and demographic metadata were provided uncurated, with the amount varying by source and participant.

Per the germline V gene, SNHLY is the CDR1 and FYNNEI is the CDR2. From cysteine to phenylalanine, the CDR3 is 11 amino acids long. This entry keeps only the CDR3 DNA: 33 bases, framed from base 1. V is reduced by 7 bases and J by 5 bases, leaving a spacing of 8 bases between them. The immunoSEQ Assay, a bias-controlled multiplex PCR, was used to amplify TCRbeta CDR3 regions from genomic DNA. For the original study's pipeline: Within the assay, amplification of reference gene primers was used to estimate how many nucleated cells each sample contained. Sequence reads were collapsed and filtered to measure the absolute abundance of every unique TCRbeta CDR3 rearrangement. For each sample, productive Simpson clonality was calculated by taking the square root of Simpson's diversity index across productive rearrangements. TCRdb retrieved this table from immuneACCESS and kept in-frame rearrangements only. Not all clones are present; in checked studies, unresolved V genes account for under half, and no reason is known for the remainder. The V and J calls and clone size come from that table; D and trimming were worked out from the DNA. The sample yields around 78,000 clones; approximately 90% were counted once. The ten largest account for more than 0.95% of the sample.

This receptor was taken from a woman in her fifties or sixties with acute COVID-19. Sample: PBMCs or T cells enriched from blood (not recorded which). The sequence is built from TRBV2 and TRBJ2-5, with a weak D call of TRBD2 (6 bases match). CDR3 protein: CASTREETQYF. The nucleotide sequence reads TGTGCCAGCACACGGGAGGAGACCCAGTACTTC.